The 32 T cell receptor beta chains in this list originate from one sample, sequenced in a study of blood T cell repertoires in COVID-19. Assay used: immunoSEQ multiplex PCR; TCRdb lists only in-frame clones, some missing. The data contain 400,000 or so clones, approximately 87% of them singletons. Sequencing used PBMCs or T cells enriched from blood (not recorded which). Receptors were obtained from a man aged 40-49 years in a cohort exposed to, infected with or recovered from COVID-19 (not recorded which).

The V call is TRBV7-9, the J call TRBJ2-7; 7 positions agree with TRBD2. The CDR3 extends over 15 amino acids. J gave up 0 bases and V 6 bases, and 8 bases lay outside the gene matches. Per germline, CDR1 SEHNR and CDR2 FQNEAQ (reference sequence). CDR3 sequence (DNA): TGTGCCAGCAGTCTGAGCGGGACCCCCTCCTACGAGCAGTACTTC. Residues: CASSLSGTPSYEQYF.

The chain couples TRBV7-3 to TRBJ2-2; 13 nucleotides line up with TRBD2. Germline V gene data show CDR1 as SGHTA and CDR2 as FQGTGA. The CDR3 is 18 residues long. V gave up 1 base and J gave up 0 bases; unmatched junction bases: 2. The CDR3 loop is CASSLKGTSGTNTGELFF. CDR3 nucleotide sequence: TGTGCCAGCAGCTTAAAGGGGACTAGCGGGACGAACACCGGGGAGCTGTTTTTT.

This rearrangement joins TRBV19 to TRBJ1-4; D is unclear. V was pared by 9 bases and J by 8 bases, with 16 bases between. Germline loops: CDR1 LNHDA, CDR2 SQIVND (reference sequence). The CDR3 sequence is 13 residues long. This CDR3 is CASKITGGEKLFF. CDR3 bases: TGTGCCAGCAAAATTACGGGAGGCGAAAAACTGTTTTTT.

This clone was detected once. The rearrangement links TRBV5-6 to TRBJ2-5; D call uncertain. The CDR3 runs 11 residues. The V and J ends lost 4 bases and 1 base respectively, with 2 bases between them. In germline, CDR1 is SGHDT, CDR2 YYEEEE. The CDR3 loop is CASSLQETQYF. CDR3 nucleotides: TGTGCCAGCAGCCTCCAAGAGACCCAGTACTTC. Full variable domain (rest looked up from reference TRBV5-6 and TRBJ2-5): DAGVTQSPTHLIKTRGQQVTLRCSPKSGHDTVSWYQQALGQGPQFIFQYYEEEERQRGNFPDRFSGHQFPNYSSELNVNALLLGDSALYLCASSLQETQYFGPGTRLLVL.

V gene TRBV9 combines with J gene TRBJ2-1; 13 positions match TRBD2. This CDR3 has 19 residues. Trimming removed 4 bases from V and 1 base from J; junction bases left unmatched: 11. Germline-derived CDR1 and CDR2 are SGDLS and YYNGEE. Here the CDR3 DNA reads TGTGCCAGCAGCTCCTTGGGACTAGCGGGAAAGGGTTCCTACAATGAGCAGTTCTTC. Translating gives CASSSLGLAGKGSYNEQFF.

The V gene is TRBV28, the J gene TRBJ2-7, with TRBD2 matching 9 bases. V shed 6 bases and J 1 base; nucleotides not matched to a gene: 4. The V gene's germline CDR1 is MDHEN and CDR2 SYDVKM. The CDR3 consists of 14 residues. Here the CDR3 reads CASRAGGSSYEQYF. CDR3 in DNA: TGTGCCAGCAGAGCGGGAGGATCGTCCTACGAGCAGTACTTC.

This sequence joins TRBV18 and TRBJ1-2; 7 bases are shared with TRBD1. The CDR3 runs to 17 residues. The germline CDR1 and CDR2 sequences are KGHSH and LQKENI. With 0 bases clipped from V and 2 bases from J, the junction kept 9 bases outside the gene matches. CDR3 loop: CASSPPMTGQTNYGYTF. DNA of the CDR3: TGTGCCAGCTCACCACCAATGACGGGACAGACGAACTATGGCTACACCTTC.

This rearrangement joins TRBV28 to TRBJ2-7; 11 nucleotides agree with TRBD2. Losses at the gene ends were 5 bases for V and 10 bases for J; bases not matched to a gene: 10. The germline V gene encodes CDR1 MDHEN and CDR2 SYDVKM. The CDR3 extends over 14 amino acids. The CDR3, as DNA: TGTGCCAGCAGTGACTCCGGGACTAGCGGCCTTCAGTACTTC. Protein product: CASSDSGTSGLQYF.

The chain employs TRBV3-1 (or the pseudogene TRBV3-2) and TRBJ1-2; no definite D call. CDR3 length: 12 residues. The germline CDR1 and CDR2 sequences are LGHDT and YNNKEL (reference sequence). The germline V and J ends were trimmed by 3 bases and 7 bases, with 9 bases remaining between them. CDR3 sequence (DNA): TGTGCCAGCAGCCATGCTAAGAGTGGCTACACCTTC. Translating gives CASSHAKSGYTF.

This chain connects TRBV12-5 to TRBJ1-1, with D perhaps matching TRBD1 (5 bases). There are 12 residues in the CDR3. Germline V CDR1 and CDR2: LGHNT, FRNRAP. Trimming shortened V by 2 bases and J by 9 bases, and 10 bases separated the two germline ends. CDR3 sequence (DNA): TGTGCTAGTGGTTTGTCGACAGTAAAAGCTTTCTTT. Its protein product is CASGLSTVKAFF.

The J gene is TRBJ2-2, the V gene TRBV20-1; D remains ambiguous. The V gene lost 3 bases and the J gene lost 4 bases, with 12 bases spanning the gap. The germline V gene has CDR1 DFQATT and CDR2 SNEGSKA (reference sequence). The CDR3 totals 14 residues. Here the CDR3 DNA reads TGCAGTGCTAGTAGTCCCCGCGGCACCGGGGAGCTGTTTTTT. Encoded protein: CSASSPRGTGELFF.

The V and J genes are TRBV3-1 (or the pseudogene TRBV3-2) and TRBJ2-7, with D unclear. Germline V CDR1 and CDR2: LGHDT, YNNKEL (reference sequence). V dropped 5 bases and J dropped 3 bases, with 5 bases sitting between them. The CDR3 is 11 amino acids. For the CDR3, the DNA is TGTGCCAGCAGCTATAACTACGAGCAGTACTTC. As protein: CASSYNYEQYF.

The chain carries TRBV10-1 and TRBJ2-7, with 9 bases identical to TRBD2. This CDR3 has 15 amino acids. J was trimmed by 5 bases and V by 3 bases; bases with no gene match: 8. Germline V gene lookup returns CDR1 WNHNN and CDR2 SYGVQD (reference sequence). CDR3 in amino acids: CASSEFVAGAHEQYF. The CDR3 DNA reads TGCGCCAGCAGTGAATTCGTAGCGGGAGCCCACGAGCAGTACTTC.

The gene calls are TRBV2 and TRBJ1-1, with a weak D call TRBD1 (6 bases). The germline V gene encodes CDR1 SNHLY and CDR2 FYNNEI. The CDR3 spans 13 residues. The V gene lost 7 bases and the J gene lost 1 base, with 10 bases spanning the gap. As DNA, the CDR3 is TGTGCCAGCAATTCACAGGGGAACACTGAAGCTTTCTTT. This gives the protein CASNSQGNTEAFF.

In this sample, this clone turned up once. This rearrangement joins TRBV18 to TRBJ1-5; D gene unclear. Trimming removed 6 bases at V and 0 bases at J, with 15 bases between. The CDR3 has 16 amino acids. Germline CDR1 and CDR2: KGHSH and LQKENI. In DNA, the CDR3 is TGTGCCAGCTCTCCCTTGGCACCTTATAGCAATCAGCCCCAGCATTTT. Amino acids: CASSPLAPYSNQPQHF. Filled out from reference TRBV18 and TRBJ1-5, the complete variable domain reads NAGVMQNPRHLVRRRGQEARLRCSPMKGHSHVYWYRQLPEEGLKFMVYLQKENIIDESGMPKERFSAEFPKEGPSILRIQQVVRGDSAAYFCASSPLAPYSNQPQHFGDGTRLSIL.

The V gene is TRBV20-1, the J gene TRBJ2-1, with TRBD2 matching 8 bases. Germline loops: CDR1 DFQATT, CDR2 SNEGSKA (reference sequence). The CDR3 has 16 amino acids. V was clipped by 3 bases and J by 5 bases; unmatched bases: 12. This CDR3 is CSASLGLAGKHNEQFF. DNA of the CDR3: TGCAGTGCTAGTCTAGGACTAGCAGGCAAGCACAATGAGCAGTTCTTC.

This CDR3 is CASSLNTQGPSKNIQYF. CDR3 bases: TGTGCCAGCAGTTTAAATACCCAGGGGCCATCCAAAAACATTCAGTACTTC. The J gene is TRBJ2-4, the V gene TRBV27; TRBD1 might be the D (6 bases). CDR1 is MNHEY and CDR2 is SMNVEV in the germline V gene (reference sequence). The V end lost 2 bases, the J end lost 2 bases, and 16 bases lay between the germline ends. CDR3 size: 17 residues.

The CDR3 coding sequence is TGTGCCAGCAGTTCCAGGGGGCGTACTGGAAACACCATATATTTT. The encoded protein is CASSSRGRTGNTIYF. The J gene is TRBJ1-3, the V gene TRBV28; 8 positions match TRBD1. Germline V gene sequence: CDR1 MDHEN, CDR2 SYDVKM. After removal of 4 bases from V and 2 bases from J, the junction contained 4 bases not matched to a gene. The CDR3 is 15 amino acids.

The chain combines TRBV27 with TRBJ2-1; 11 bases fit TRBD2. Trimming at V came to 6 bases and at J to 0 bases, leaving 10 bases not matched to a gene. Germline CDR1 reads MNHEY; CDR2 reads SMNVEV (reference sequence). The CDR3 has 18 residues. CDR3 sequence reads: CASRSGTSGRSSYNEQFF. The CDR3 DNA reads TGTGCCAGCAGGTCCGGGACTAGCGGCAGAAGCTCCTACAATGAGCAGTTCTTC.

This sequence joins TRBV5-4 and TRBJ2-1; D is possibly TRBD2 (6 bases). This CDR3 spans 16 amino acids. CDR1 and CDR2 from the germline V gene are SGHNT and YYREEE (reference sequence). Trimming took 7 bases from V and 1 from J, leaving 18 bases between them. The CDR3 loop reads CASHVGGLRSYNEQFF. The CDR3 region has the DNA TGTGCCAGCCATGTGGGAGGCCTAAGGTCCTACAATGAGCAGTTCTTC.

The rearrangement uses TRBV10-2 and TRBJ2-5; 12 bases fit TRBD2. Germline CDR1 WSHSY, CDR2 SAAADI. The length of the CDR3 is 18 residues. Losses at the gene ends were 4 bases for V and 2 bases for J; bases not matched to a gene: 11. For the CDR3, the DNA is TGCGCCAGCAGTGTATTCGCTAGCGGGAGGGCCGTGCAAGAGACCCAGTACTTC. Amino acid sequence: CASSVFASGRAVQETQYF.

The chain is built from TRBV9 and TRBJ2-7, with D possibly matching TRBD1 (6 bases). Germline loops: CDR1 SGDLS, CDR2 YYNGEE. V dropped 0 bases and J dropped 6 bases, with 16 bases sitting between them. The CDR3 contains 15 residues. The chain's CDR3 is CASSVAWGPRFEQYF. CDR3 in DNA: TGTGCCAGCAGCGTAGCATGGGGGCCCCGCTTCGAGCAGTACTTC.

CDR3 nucleotides: TGCGCCAGCAGCACCCTTACTAGAAACACCGGGGAGCTGTTTTTT. Protein product: CASSTLTRNTGELFF. The chain joins TRBV5-1 to TRBJ2-2; D is perhaps TRBD2 (5 bases). Germline V gene sequence: CDR1 SGHRS, CDR2 YFSETQ. Trimming took 4 bases from V and 2 from J, leaving 12 bases between them. The CDR3 sequence is 15 residues long.

This chain connects TRBV28 to TRBJ1-5, with D possibly being TRBD1 (5 bases). CDR1 MDHEN and CDR2 SYDVKM come from the germline V gene. CDR3 length: 12 amino acids. Deletions cut 7 bases from V and 6 bases from J, with 10 bases between. This chain's CDR3 is CASIGAGQPQHF. DNA for the CDR3: TGTGCCAGCATAGGGGCAGGTCAGCCCCAGCATTTT.

This rearrangement joins TRBV28 to TRBJ1-6; 7 nucleotides agree with TRBD1. V lost 6 bases, J lost 9 bases, and 8 bases stayed unmatched. This CDR3 region has 14 residues. Germline lookup yields CDR1 MDHEN and CDR2 SYDVKM. The CDR3 nucleotides are TGTGCCAGCAGCCCAGGACAGGTCCGTTCACCCCTCCACTTT. Its translation: CASSPGQVRSPLHF. The full variable domain, rest sourced from reference TRBV28 and TRBJ1-6, is DVKVTQSSRYLVKRTGEKVFLECVQDMDHENMFWYRQDPGLGLRLIYFSYDVKMKEKGDIPEGYSVSREKKERFSLILESASTNQTSMYLCASSPGQVRSPLHFGNGTRLTVT.

V gene TRBV7-2 combines with J gene TRBJ2-5, with D tentatively TRBD2 (7 bases). V was pared by 2 bases and J by 5 bases, with 18 bases between. The CDR3 sequence is 16 residues long. Germline V CDR1 and CDR2: SGHTA, FQGNSA. The CDR3 nucleotides read TGTGCCAGCAGCTTATCGGTTGCGGGGGCGGGGGAGACCCAGTACTTC. Amino acids: CASSLSVAGAGETQYF.

V and J are TRBV28 and TRBJ2-6; tentative D call: TRBD1 (5 bases). Trimming removed 6 bases at V and 3 bases at J, with 12 bases between. The CDR3 loop spans 15 amino acids. CDR1 MDHEN and CDR2 SYDVKM come from the germline V gene. CDR3 in DNA: TGTGCCAGCAGCCCCCCAGGGTTTGGGGCCAACGTCCTGACTTTC. Translation gives CASSPPGFGANVLTF.

Worth noting for this clone: The sample carries other DNA sequences with the same CDR3. This chain uses TRBV18 with TRBJ1-1, with 8 bases fitting TRBD1. The V and J ends lost 1 base and 8 bases, in that order; junction bases with no gene match: 0. Germline lookup yields CDR1 KGHSH and CDR2 LQKENI. The CDR3 has 12 residues. The CDR3 spells CASSPRTGEAFF. The CDR3 DNA reads TGTGCCAGCTCACCACGGACAGGGGAAGCTTTCTTT.

The chain combines TRBV27 with TRBJ2-7, with 10 nucleotides matching TRBD2. V lost 3 bases to trimming and J lost 4 bases; unmatched junction nucleotides: 3. Germline V gene lookup returns CDR1 MNHEY and CDR2 SMNVEV (reference sequence). This CDR3 comprises 14 residues. The CDR3 loop is CASSFGTSEYEQYF. CDR3 in DNA: TGTGCCAGCAGTTTCGGGACTAGCGAATACGAGCAGTACTTC.

The chain is built from TRBV9 and TRBJ1-4, with 8 bases aligning to TRBD1. The V and J ends lost 3 bases and 1 base, in that order; junction bases with no gene match: 2. The CDR3 is made up of 15 amino acids. In germline, CDR1 is SGDLS, CDR2 YYNGEE. As DNA, the CDR3 is TGTGCCAGCAGCGCTGGACAGGGAACTAATGAAAAACTGTTTTTT. Its translation: CASSAGQGTNEKLFF.

V is TRBV19 and J is TRBJ1-1, with 9 positions matching TRBD1. Germline V gene sequence: CDR1 LNHDA, CDR2 SQIVND (reference sequence). CDR3 length: 13 residues. V shed 5 bases, J shed 10 bases, and the junction held 8 bases outside the gene matches. Here the CDR3 DNA reads TGTGCCAGTAGTTCGTCACAGGGGGCGGTAGCTTTCTTT. As protein: CASSSSQGAVAFF.

The V call is TRBV30, the J call TRBJ1-1; no firm D call. The V end lost 2 bases, the J end lost 0 bases, and 7 bases lay between the germline ends. Per germline, CDR1 GTSNPN and CDR2 SVGIG (reference sequence). This CDR3 has 13 amino acids. In DNA form, the CDR3 reads TGTGCCTGGAGTCAATCAATGAACACTGAAGCTTTCTTT. It codes for CAWSQSMNTEAFF.